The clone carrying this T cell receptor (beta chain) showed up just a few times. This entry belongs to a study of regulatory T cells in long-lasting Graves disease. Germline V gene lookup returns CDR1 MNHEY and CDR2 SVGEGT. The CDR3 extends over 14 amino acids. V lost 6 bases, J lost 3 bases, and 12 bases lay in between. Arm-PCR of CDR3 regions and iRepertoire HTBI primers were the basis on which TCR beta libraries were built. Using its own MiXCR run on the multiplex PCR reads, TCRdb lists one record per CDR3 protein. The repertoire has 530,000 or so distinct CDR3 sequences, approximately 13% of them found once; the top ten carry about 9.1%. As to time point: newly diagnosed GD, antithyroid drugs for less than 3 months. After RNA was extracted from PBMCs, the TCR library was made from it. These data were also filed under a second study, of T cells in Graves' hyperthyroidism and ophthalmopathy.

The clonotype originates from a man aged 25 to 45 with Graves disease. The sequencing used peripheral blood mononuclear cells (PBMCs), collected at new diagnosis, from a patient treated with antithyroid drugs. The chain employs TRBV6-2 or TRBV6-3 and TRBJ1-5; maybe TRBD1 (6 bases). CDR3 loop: CASRATGHNQPQHF. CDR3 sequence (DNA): TGTGCCAGCAGAGCGACAGGACACAATCAGCCCCAGCATTTT.